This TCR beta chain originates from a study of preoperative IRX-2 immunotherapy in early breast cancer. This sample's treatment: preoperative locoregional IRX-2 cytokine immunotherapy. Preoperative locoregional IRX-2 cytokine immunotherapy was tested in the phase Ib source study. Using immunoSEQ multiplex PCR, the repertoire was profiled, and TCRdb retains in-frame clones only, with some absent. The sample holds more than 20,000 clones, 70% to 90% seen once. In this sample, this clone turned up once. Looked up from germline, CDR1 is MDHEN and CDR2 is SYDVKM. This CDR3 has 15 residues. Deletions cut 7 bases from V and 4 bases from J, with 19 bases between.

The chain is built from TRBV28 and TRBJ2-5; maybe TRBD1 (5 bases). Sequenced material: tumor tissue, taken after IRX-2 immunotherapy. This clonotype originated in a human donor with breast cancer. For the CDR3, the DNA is TGTGCCAGCATTTCAGACAGTATTTCTTCAGAGACCCAGTACTTC. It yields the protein CASISDSISSETQYF.